These 20 T cell receptor beta chains came from one sample sequenced in a study of regulatory T cells in long-lasting Graves disease. Construction of TCR beta libraries relied on iRepertoire HTBI primers and on Arm-PCR targeting CDR3 regions. TCRdb re-analysed the multiplex PCR reads in MiXCR, keeping a single row per CDR3 protein. Among some 340,000 distinct CDR3 sequences listed, about 11% were seen once. Time point defined: newly diagnosed GD, antithyroid drugs for less than 3 months. The TCR library was made from RNA extracted from PBMCs. Another study also made use of these data, one on T cells in Graves' hyperthyroidism and ophthalmopathy.

The sample consisted of peripheral blood mononuclear cells (PBMCs), taken at new diagnosis, from a patient treated with antithyroid drugs. The source of these receptors is a woman aged 18-30 years with Graves disease.

Only a few counts were recorded for this clonotype. J is TRBJ2-5 and V is TRBV28; 9 bases are a match to TRBD2. Trimming removed 1 base from V and 7 bases from J; junction bases left unmatched: 22. In germline, CDR1 is MDHEN, CDR2 SYDVKM. This CDR3 has 20 amino acids. Written as DNA, the CDR3 is TGTGCCAGCAGTTTATTGGTTCGCGGGAGGGATATTACCAAGAGTAGGACCCAGTACTTC. Its translation: CASSLLVRGRDITKSRTQYF.

The chain recombines TRBV6-1 with TRBJ2-3, with TRBD2 as a possible D gene (7 bases). CDR1 and CDR2 from the germline V gene are MNHNS and SASEGT. With 6 bases removed from V and 4 bases from J, the gap between germline ends came to 17 bases. This CDR3 is built from 15 residues. CDR3 DNA sequence: TGTGCCAGCAGCCTCGGGGGGCCGGTCGCAGATACGCAGTATTTT. As protein: CASSLGGPVADTQYF.

Many counts were recorded for this clonotype. The rearrangement links TRBV7-3 to TRBJ2-5; 7 nucleotides agree with TRBD2. CDR3 length equals 16 residues. The germline V gene encodes CDR1 SGHTA and CDR2 FQGTGA. V lost 0 bases and J lost 1; bases outside the gene matches: 5. CDR3 sequence (DNA): TGTGCCAGCAGCTTAACTCCTAGCGGATTCCAAGAGACCCAGTACTTC. Translation: CASSLTPSGFQETQYF.

At least ten counts were recorded for this clonotype. The chain combines TRBV2 with TRBJ1-2; no definite D call. The CDR3 covers 14 residues. Trimming pared 9 bases from V and 4 bases from J, leaving 18 bases between. CDR1 SNHLY and CDR2 FYNNEI come from the germline V gene. The CDR3 nucleotides read TGTGCCAGAACTTTGCCTTCCGGAACCTATGGCTACACCTTC. This sequence encodes CARTLPSGTYGYTF. Full variable domain (remainder filled in from reference TRBV2 and TRBJ1-2): EPEVTQTPSHQVTQMGQEVILRCVPISNHLYFYWYRQILGQKVEFLVSFYNNEISEKSEIFDDQFSVERPDGSNFTLKIRSTKLEDSAMYFCARTLPSGTYGYTFGSGTRLTVV.

The chain recombines TRBV20-1 with TRBJ1-6; a possible D gene is TRBD1 (5 bases). V lost 3 bases and J lost 0, with 12 bases in between. The CDR3 contains 16 residues. Germline CDR1 is DFQATT and CDR2 is SNEGSKA (reference sequence). The CDR3 bases are TGCAGTGCTAGGGGGGACGCGAGCTCCTATAATTCACCCCTCCACTTT. Amino acid sequence: CSARGDASSYNSPLHF.

The table lists this clonotype with many counts. The rearrangement joins TRBV7-9 to TRBJ2-1; 9 bases align to TRBD2. The length of the CDR3 is 14 residues. Germline CDR1 and CDR2: SEHNR and FQNEAQ (reference sequence). Losses at the gene ends were 5 bases for V and 7 bases for J; bases not matched to a gene: 6. The CDR3 reads CASSPGLAKNEQFF. DNA of the CDR3: TGTGCCAGCAGCCCCGGACTAGCGAAGAATGAGCAGTTCTTC.

There are many counts of this clonotype. This chain joins TRBV3-1 and TRBJ2-1; 10 bases align to TRBD2. Germline V CDR1 and CDR2: LGHDT, YNNKEL (reference sequence). J lost 9 bases, V lost 8 bases, and 16 bases had no gene match. CDR3 length: 16 residues. Here the CDR3 reads CASGLSGRPFPGEQFF. The CDR3 DNA reads TGTGCCAGCGGACTTAGCGGGAGGCCTTTCCCCGGTGAGCAGTTCTTC.

This clonotype was seen ten or more times. The genes are TRBV12-3 or TRBV12-4 and TRBJ2-1, with 10 bases identical to TRBD1. V trimming: 5 bases; J trimming: 6 bases; junction bases outside the gene matches: 13. The CDR3 length is 17 residues. The CDR3, as DNA: TGTGCCAGCAGTGACAGGGGGCTTTACGAACCCATCAATGAGCAGTTCTTC. It specifies CASSDRGLYEPINEQFF.

This clonotype was observed at least ten times. V usage is TRBV6-5 and J usage is TRBJ2-7; 13 nucleotides line up with TRBD2. Per germline, CDR1 MNHEY and CDR2 SVGAGI. CDR3 length: 17 residues. Trimming took 2 bases from V and 4 from J; bases not matched to a gene: 8. The CDR3 region has the DNA TGTGCCAGCAGTTACGGGGGACTAGCGGGATCGCGTTACGAGCAGTACTTC. Protein sequence: CASSYGGLAGSRYEQYF.

This clonotype was detected ten times or more. This rearrangement joins TRBV11-1 to TRBJ2-1, with 14 nucleotides matching TRBD2. The CDR3 runs 15 residues. The ends lost 5 bases at V and 7 bases at J; junction bases unmatched: 4. CDR1 is SGHAT, CDR2 FQDESV, per germline (reference sequence). CDR3 protein: CASSEGLAGVNEQFF. CDR3 nucleotides: TGTGCCAGCAGCGAGGGACTAGCGGGAGTAAATGAGCAGTTCTTC.

This clonotype showed up many times. This chain uses TRBV20-1 with TRBJ2-3, with D possibly TRBD2 on 6 matching bases. In germline, CDR1 is DFQATT, CDR2 SNEGSKA (reference sequence). Trimming removed 0 bases from V and 6 bases from J, with 19 bases in between. The CDR3 runs 16 residues. The CDR3 nucleotides read TGCAGTGCTAGAGATGACGGGGTCCGCGCGGGGGATACGCAGTATTTT. Protein: CSARDDGVRAGDTQYF.

This clonotype showed up many times. The chain recombines TRBV9 with TRBJ2-1; D is uncertain. The V gene lost 0 bases and the J gene lost 2 bases, with 18 bases spanning the gap. CDR3 size: 18 residues. CDR1 is SGDLS and CDR2 is YYNGEE in the germline V gene. The DNA of the CDR3 is TGTGCCAGCAGCGTAGGAGGCGGCTCTTGGCGGACCTACAATGAGCAGTTCTTC. This encodes CASSVGGGSWRTYNEQFF.

This clonotype has a count of ten or more. This chain joins TRBV7-3 and TRBJ2-1; D gene uncertain. The CDR3 is 12 residues long. The germline gives CDR1 SGHTA, CDR2 FQGTGA. Trimming left V 1 base short and J 7 bases short, with 5 bases between. CDR3 bases: TGTGCCAGCAGCTTAAACACGAATGAGCAGTTCTTC. It specifies CASSLNTNEQFF.

The sample holds many counts of this clonotype. V and J are TRBV27 and TRBJ2-3; the D gene is possibly TRBD2 (5 bases). Germline assignment: CDR1 MNHEY and CDR2 SMNVEV (reference sequence). With 6 bases removed from V and 5 bases from J, the gap between germline ends came to 15 bases. There are 14 residues in the CDR3. The CDR3: CASSHHNREDTQYF. The CDR3 coding sequence is TGTGCCAGCAGCCATCACAACCGGGAAGATACGCAGTATTTT.

The CDR3 loop reads CASSSGTGRTGELFF. The CDR3 DNA reads TGTGCCAGCAGCTCGGGGACAGGGAGGACCGGGGAGCTGTTTTTT. The genes are TRBV7-3 and TRBJ2-2; 9 positions match TRBD1. Germline CDR1 SGHTA, CDR2 FQGTGA. This CDR3 spans 15 amino acids. J lost 5 bases, V lost 4 bases, and 5 bases had no gene match.

This clonotype showed up many times. CDR3 residues: CASSEGGDSDTQYF. The CDR3 nucleotides read TGTGCCAGCAGTGAGGGGGGAGACTCAGATACGCAGTATTTT. V and J are TRBV6-1 and TRBJ2-3; D perhaps matches TRBD2 (6 bases). V gave up 3 bases and J gave up 4 bases, with 11 bases separating them. The CDR3 consists of 14 residues. Germline CDR1 is MNHNS and CDR2 is SASEGT.

This clonotype was counted at least ten times. The chain carries TRBV20-1 and TRBJ2-5; D gene ambiguous. The germline gives CDR1 DFQATT, CDR2 SNEGSKA (reference sequence). CDR3 length equals 12 residues. Between the trimmed V and J ends, which lost 5 bases and 5 bases, there was a span of 12 bases. In DNA form, the CDR3 reads TGCAGTGCTGCCGTGGGGTCGGAGACCCAGTACTTC. Translation: CSAAVGSETQYF.

Concerning this clonotype itself: With only one base between it and a far larger clone, this is likely a read error. V is TRBV7-9 and J is TRBJ2-7; 11 bases align to TRBD2. With 1 base clipped from V and 6 bases from J, the junction kept 5 bases outside the gene matches. Germline CDR1 and CDR2: SEHNR and FQNEAQ (reference sequence). This CDR3 contains 15 residues. CDR3 residues: CASSLELAGVGEQYF. The DNA for the CDR3 is TGTGCCAGCAGCTTAGAACTAGCGGGAGTAGGCGAGCAGTACTTC.

At least ten counts were recorded for this clonotype. The DNA of the CDR3 is TGCAGTGCTAGAGTCAAGCAAAATACGCAGTATTTT. Its translation: CSARVKQNTQYF. This rearrangement joins TRBV20-1 to TRBJ2-3; D call uncertain. CDR1 is DFQATT, CDR2 SNEGSKA, per germline (reference sequence). This CDR3 region has 12 residues. Deletions cut 1 base from V and 7 bases from J, with 9 bases between.

This clonotype was detected many times. DNA for the CDR3: TGTGCCAGCAGCCAAGATCACGAGGGCGTAGGTGGCTACACCTTC. Its translation: CASSQDHEGVGGYTF. This rearrangement joins TRBV14 to TRBJ1-2; the D is unclear. This CDR3 spans 15 amino acids. With 0 bases removed from V and 7 bases from J, the gap between germline ends came to 15 bases. Germline V gene data show CDR1 as SGHDN and CDR2 as FVKESK.